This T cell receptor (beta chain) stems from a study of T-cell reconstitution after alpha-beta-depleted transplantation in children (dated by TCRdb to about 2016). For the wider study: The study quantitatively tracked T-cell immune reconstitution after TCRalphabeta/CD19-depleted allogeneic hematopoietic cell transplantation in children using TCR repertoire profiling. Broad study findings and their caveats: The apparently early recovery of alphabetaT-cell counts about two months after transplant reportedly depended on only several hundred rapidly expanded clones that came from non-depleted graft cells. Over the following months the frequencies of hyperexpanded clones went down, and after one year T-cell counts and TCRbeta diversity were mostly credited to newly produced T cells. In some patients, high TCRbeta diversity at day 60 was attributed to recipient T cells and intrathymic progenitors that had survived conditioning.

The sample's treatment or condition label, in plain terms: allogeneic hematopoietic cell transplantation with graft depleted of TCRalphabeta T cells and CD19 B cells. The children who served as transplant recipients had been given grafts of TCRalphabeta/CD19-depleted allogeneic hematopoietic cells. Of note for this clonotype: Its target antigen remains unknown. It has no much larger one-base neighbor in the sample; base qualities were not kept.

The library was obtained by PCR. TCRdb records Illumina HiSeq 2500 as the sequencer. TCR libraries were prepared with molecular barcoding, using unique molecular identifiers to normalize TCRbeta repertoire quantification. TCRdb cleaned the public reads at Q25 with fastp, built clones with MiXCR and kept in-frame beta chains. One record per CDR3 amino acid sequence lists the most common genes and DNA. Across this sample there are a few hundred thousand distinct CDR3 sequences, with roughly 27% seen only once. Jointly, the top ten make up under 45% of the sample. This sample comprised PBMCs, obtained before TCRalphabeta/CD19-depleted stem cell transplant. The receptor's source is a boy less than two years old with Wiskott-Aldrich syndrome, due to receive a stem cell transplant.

CDR3 reads: CSPARGLAIDEQFF. The nucleotides are TGCAGCCCAGCCCGGGGACTAGCGATCGATGAGCAGTTCTTC. Recombination linked TRBV20-1 to TRBJ2-1, with 10 bases matching TRBD2. CDR1 DFQATT and CDR2 SNEGSKA are derived from the germline V gene (reference sequence). The CDR3 goes from the cysteine to the phenylalanine over 14 residues. Kept here is only the CDR3 DNA, which spans 42 bases and is read in frame from base 1.